The 9 T cell receptor beta chains in this list originate from one sample, sequenced in a study of T cell responses to AZD1222 COVID-19 vaccine. Produced via immunoSEQ multiplex PCR; TCRdb's table is partial and in-frame only. The table lists 80,000 to 90,000 clones, about 90% of them singletons, with approximately 5.2% in the top ten. Sequences were derived from peripheral blood, sampled on day 0 of MenACWY control vaccination. These receptors originate from an adult in good health.

V is TRBV7-3 and J is TRBJ1-6; 7 nucleotides align to TRBD1. Trimming at V came to 5 bases and at J to 7 bases, leaving 5 bases not matched to a gene. This CDR3 is built from 14 residues. Looked up from germline, CDR1 is SGHTA and CDR2 is FQGTGA. CDR3 bases: TGTGCCAGCAGCCGTGGGGACAGCAATTCACCCCTCCACTTT. It yields the protein CASSRGDSNSPLHF.

The chain recombines TRBV11-2 with TRBJ2-1, with D uncertain. The CDR3 is 11 residues long. Trimming pared 5 bases from V and 10 bases from J, leaving 9 bases between. From germline, CDR1 is SGHAT and CDR2 FQNNGV. CDR3 nucleotide sequence: TGTGCCAGCAGCAACCATAGGGAGCAGTTCTTC. This encodes CASSNHREQFF.

The chain has TRBV28 and TRBJ2-3, with 7 bases fitting TRBD1. CDR1 MDHEN and CDR2 SYDVKM come from the germline V gene. Trimming cost V 2 bases and J 1 base; bases outside gene matches: 3. This CDR3 comprises 15 residues. The CDR3 bases are TGTGCCAGCAGTTTAACAGGGGTAGGCACAGATACGCAGTATTTT. It is translated as CASSLTGVGTDTQYF.

The gene calls are TRBV19 and TRBJ2-1; TRBD2 might be the D (5 bases). Germline V gene data show CDR1 as LNHDA and CDR2 as SQIVND (reference sequence). The V end was cut by 3 bases, the J end by 7 bases, with 10 bases between. The CDR3 is made up of 13 amino acids. CDR3 residues: CASSMMRGNEQFF. DNA for the CDR3: TGTGCCAGTAGTATGATGCGCGGGAATGAGCAGTTCTTC.

The chain is built from TRBV25-1 and TRBJ1-2; maybe TRBD1 (6 bases). Trimming cost V 0 bases and J 7 bases, with 9 bases left between them. The CDR3 consists of 13 residues. Germline assignment: CDR1 MGHDK and CDR2 SYGVNS. CDR3 residues: CASSEYTGFGYTF. The CDR3 region has the DNA TGTGCCAGCAGTGAATATACAGGGTTTGGCTACACCTTC.

The chain joins TRBV5-4 to TRBJ1-6, with 7 positions matching TRBD1. The ends lost 4 bases at V and 7 bases at J; junction bases unmatched: 5. This CDR3 region has 14 residues. Germline V CDR1 and CDR2: SGHNT, YYREEE (reference sequence). The CDR3: CASSAGQPNSPLHF. The CDR3 nucleotides read TGTGCCAGCAGCGCGGGACAGCCGAATTCACCCCTCCACTTT.

The chain is built from TRBV7-9 and TRBJ2-2; D might be TRBD2 (6 bases). CDR3 length: 16 residues. Looked up from germline, CDR1 is SEHNR and CDR2 is FQNEAQ (reference sequence). Trimming took 7 bases from V and 0 from J, leaving 15 bases between them. The DNA of the CDR3 is TGTGCCAGCACGCCCCTTAGCGGAGCGAACACCGGGGAGCTGTTTTTT. Amino acids: CASTPLSGANTGELFF.

This clone was observed once. The chain joins TRBV6-4 to TRBJ2-3, with a possible D match to TRBD1 (5 bases). This CDR3 has 13 residues. Trimming shortened V by 4 bases and J by 5 bases, and 10 bases separated the two germline ends. In germline, CDR1 is MRHNA, CDR2 SNTAGT. The CDR3 loop is CASSVGREDTQYF. The CDR3, as DNA: TGTGCCAGCAGTGTCGGCAGGGAAGATACGCAGTATTTT.

This sequence joins TRBV5-6 and TRBJ2-1; D may correspond to TRBD1 or TRBD2 (5 bases each). V lost 1 base and J 12 bases, leaving 11 bases between the germline ends. Germline CDR1 SGHDT, CDR2 YYEEEE. This CDR3 contains 12 residues. CDR3 loop: CASSLSLGGQFF. The CDR3, as DNA: TGTGCCAGCAGCTTGTCACTTGGGGGGCAGTTCTTC.